This T cell receptor (beta chain) was obtained from a study of T-cell memory formation after mild COVID-19. Overall study findings and caveats: Researchers report contracting CD4+ clones mostly in CM and EM, with CD8+ clones in EMRA.

The table lists this clonotype with a few counts. Its antigen is currently unknown. V dropped 0 bases and J dropped 2 bases, with 13 bases sitting between them. Germline CDR1 and CDR2: DFQATT and SNEGSKA (reference sequence). The CDR3 length is 15 residues. TCRdb called the 5' RACE reads again in MiXCR, with one record for every CDR3 protein. The sample contains fewer than 200,000 distinct CDR3 sequences, 10% to 15% of which appear only once. Sequenced sample: PBMCs or a T cell subset sorted from them (not recorded which). The receptor was derived from a man aged 18 to 30 who had mild COVID-19 (a few samples of this study predate the infection). Cell type and time point are not known. The V call is TRBV20-1, the J call TRBJ1-1, with D tentatively TRBD1 (5 bases). The CDR3 DNA reads as TGCAGTGCTAGAGATCGGCAGGGTTTTAACACTGAAGCTTTCTTT. This translates into CSARDRQGFNTEAFF.